This record looks at one T cell receptor (beta chain) sequence and its context. Its specificity is not known. This entry belongs to a study of cytomegalovirus exposure and HLA in healthy donors. Findings and limits, study-wide: Published work reported that the classifier diagnosed cytomegalovirus status with high specificity and sensitivity. It was approximately 150 TCR beta chains that were listed as cytomegalovirus-associated. Many donors shared some public TCRs, even though most TCR sequences were rare.

The method was immunoSEQ multiplex PCR; TCRdb's version includes in-frame clones alone and lacks a portion of them. The table shows about 240,000 clones, with around 85% occurring only once. Unmatched junction bases numbered 9, after V lost 2 bases and J lost 6 bases. CDR1 is SNHLY and CDR2 is FYNNEI in the germline V gene. The length of the CDR3 is 17 residues. The material sequenced was PBMCs. The sequence derives from a woman in her 30s in good health and CMV-seropositive. The chain carries TRBV2 and TRBJ2-3; 12 nucleotides match TRBD2. This CDR3 is CASSELRLAGDGDTQYF. The CDR3 DNA sequence: TGTGCCAGCAGTGAATTGAGACTAGCGGGAGATGGCGATACGCAGTATTTT.